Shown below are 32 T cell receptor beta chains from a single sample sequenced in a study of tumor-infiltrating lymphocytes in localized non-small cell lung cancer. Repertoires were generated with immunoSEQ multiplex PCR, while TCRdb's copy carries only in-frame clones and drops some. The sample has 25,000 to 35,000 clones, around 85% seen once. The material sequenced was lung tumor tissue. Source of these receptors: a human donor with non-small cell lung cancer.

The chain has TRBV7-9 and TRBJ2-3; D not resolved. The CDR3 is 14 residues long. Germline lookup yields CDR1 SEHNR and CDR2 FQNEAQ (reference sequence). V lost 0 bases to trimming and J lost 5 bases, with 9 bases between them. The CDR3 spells CASSLAAVRDTQYF. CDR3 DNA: TGTGCCAGCAGCTTAGCCGCCGTCAGAGATACGCAGTATTTT.

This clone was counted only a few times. DNA of the CDR3: TGTGCCAGCACCACGCTAGACAATTCCTACGAGCAGTACTTC. The encoded protein is CASTTLDNSYEQYF. V gene TRBV5-6 combines with J gene TRBJ2-7; D is undetermined. Trimming pared 6 bases from V and 1 base from J, leaving 14 bases between. The CDR3 is 14 amino acids. The germline gives CDR1 SGHDT, CDR2 YYEEEE.

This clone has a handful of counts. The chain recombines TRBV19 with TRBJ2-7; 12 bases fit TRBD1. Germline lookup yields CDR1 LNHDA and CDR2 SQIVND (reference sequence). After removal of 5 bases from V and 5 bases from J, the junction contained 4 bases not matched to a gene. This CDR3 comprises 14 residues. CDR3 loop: CASSRDRGRDEQYF. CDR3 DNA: TGTGCCAGTAGTCGGGACAGGGGGCGCGACGAGCAGTACTTC.

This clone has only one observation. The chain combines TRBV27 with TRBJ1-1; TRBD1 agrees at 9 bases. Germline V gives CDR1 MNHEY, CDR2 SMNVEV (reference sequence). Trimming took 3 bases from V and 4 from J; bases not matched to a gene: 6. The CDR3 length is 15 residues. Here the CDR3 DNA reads TGTGCCAGCAGTTTCCTACAGGGGGCCCCCACTGAAGCTTTCTTT. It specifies CASSFLQGAPTEAFF.

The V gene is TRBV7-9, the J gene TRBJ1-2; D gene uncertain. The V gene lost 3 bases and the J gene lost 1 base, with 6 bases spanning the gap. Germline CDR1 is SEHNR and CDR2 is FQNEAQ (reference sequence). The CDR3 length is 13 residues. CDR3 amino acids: CASSFRNNYGYTF. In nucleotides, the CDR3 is TGTGCCAGCAGCTTCCGAAATAACTATGGCTACACCTTC. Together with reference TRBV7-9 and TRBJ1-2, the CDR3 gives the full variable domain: DTGVSQNPRHKITKRGQNVTFRCDPISEHNRLYWYRQTLGQGPEFLTYFQNEAQLEKSRLLSDRFSAERPKGSFSTLEIQRTEQGDSAMYLCASSFRNNYGYTFGSGTRLTVV.

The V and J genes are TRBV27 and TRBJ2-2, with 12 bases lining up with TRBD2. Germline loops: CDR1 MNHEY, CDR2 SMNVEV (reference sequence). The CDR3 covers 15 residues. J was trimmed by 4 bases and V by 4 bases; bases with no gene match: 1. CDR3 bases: TGTGCCAGCAGTTGGACTAGCGGGGTCACCGGGGAGCTGTTTTTT. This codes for CASSWTSGVTGELFF.

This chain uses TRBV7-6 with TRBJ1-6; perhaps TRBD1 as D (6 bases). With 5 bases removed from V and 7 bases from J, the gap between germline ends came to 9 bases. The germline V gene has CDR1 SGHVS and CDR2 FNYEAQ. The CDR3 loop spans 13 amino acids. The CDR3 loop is CASSLGQNSPLHF. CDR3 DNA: TGTGCCAGCAGCCTAGGACAGAATTCACCCCTCCACTTT.

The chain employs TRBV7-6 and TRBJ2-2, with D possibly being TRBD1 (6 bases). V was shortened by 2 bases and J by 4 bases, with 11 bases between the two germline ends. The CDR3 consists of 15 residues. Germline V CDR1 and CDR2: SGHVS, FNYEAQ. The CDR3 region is CASSLWGRSTGELFF. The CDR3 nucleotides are TGTGCCAGCAGCTTATGGGGGCGCAGCACCGGGGAGCTGTTTTTT.

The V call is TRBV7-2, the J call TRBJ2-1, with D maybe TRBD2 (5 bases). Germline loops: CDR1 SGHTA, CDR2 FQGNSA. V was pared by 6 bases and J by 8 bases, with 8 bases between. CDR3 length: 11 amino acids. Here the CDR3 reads CASSTGYEQFF. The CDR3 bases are TGTGCCAGCAGTACGGGGTATGAGCAGTTCTTC.

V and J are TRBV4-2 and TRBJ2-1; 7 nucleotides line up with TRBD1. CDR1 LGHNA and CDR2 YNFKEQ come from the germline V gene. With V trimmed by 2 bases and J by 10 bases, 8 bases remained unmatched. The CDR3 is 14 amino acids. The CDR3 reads CASSQSPDREEQFF. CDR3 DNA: TGTGCCAGCAGCCAATCTCCCGACAGGGAGGAGCAGTTCTTC.

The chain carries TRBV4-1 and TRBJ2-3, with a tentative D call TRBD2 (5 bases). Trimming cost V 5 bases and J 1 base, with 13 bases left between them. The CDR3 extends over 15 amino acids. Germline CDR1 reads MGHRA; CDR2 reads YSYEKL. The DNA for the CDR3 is TGCGCCAGCAGCTCCGCCGGGGTGGGCACAGATACGCAGTATTTT. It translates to CASSSAGVGTDTQYF.

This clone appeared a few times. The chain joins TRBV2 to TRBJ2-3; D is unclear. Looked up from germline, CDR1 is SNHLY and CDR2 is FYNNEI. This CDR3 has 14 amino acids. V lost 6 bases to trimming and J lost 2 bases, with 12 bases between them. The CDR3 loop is CASRVLDTTDTQYF. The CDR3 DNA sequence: TGTGCCAGCAGAGTCCTTGACACCACAGATACGCAGTATTTT.

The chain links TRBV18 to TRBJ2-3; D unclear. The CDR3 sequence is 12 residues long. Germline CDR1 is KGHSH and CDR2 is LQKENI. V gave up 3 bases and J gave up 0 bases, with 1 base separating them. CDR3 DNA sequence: TGTGCCAGCTCACCTAGCACAGATACGCAGTATTTT. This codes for CASSPSTDTQYF.

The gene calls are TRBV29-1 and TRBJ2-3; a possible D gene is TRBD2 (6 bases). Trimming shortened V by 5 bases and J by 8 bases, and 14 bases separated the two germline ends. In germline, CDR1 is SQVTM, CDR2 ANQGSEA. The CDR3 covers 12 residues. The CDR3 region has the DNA TGCAGCGTTTTAACCGAGGAGGGTACGCAGTATTTT. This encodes CSVLTEEGTQYF.

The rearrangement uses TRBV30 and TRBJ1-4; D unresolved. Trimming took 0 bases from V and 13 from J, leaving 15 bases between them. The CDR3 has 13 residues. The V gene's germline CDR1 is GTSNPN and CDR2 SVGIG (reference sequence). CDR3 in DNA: TGTGCCTGGAGTGTACACCTCCCCCCCAGACTGTTTTTT. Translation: CAWSVHLPPRLFF.

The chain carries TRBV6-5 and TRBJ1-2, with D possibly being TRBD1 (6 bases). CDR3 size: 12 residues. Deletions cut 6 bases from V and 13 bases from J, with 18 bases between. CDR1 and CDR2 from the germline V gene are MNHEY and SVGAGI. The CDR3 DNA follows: TGTGCCAGCAGGGGCAGGGGATCCCTTTCCACCTTC. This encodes CASRGRGSLSTF.

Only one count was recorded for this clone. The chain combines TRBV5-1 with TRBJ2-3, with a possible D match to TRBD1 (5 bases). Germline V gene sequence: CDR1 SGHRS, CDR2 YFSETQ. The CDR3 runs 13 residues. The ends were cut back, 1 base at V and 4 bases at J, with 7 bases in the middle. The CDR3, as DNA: TGCGCCAGCAGCTTGCCAGGGTCAGATACGCAGTATTTT. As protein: CASSLPGSDTQYF. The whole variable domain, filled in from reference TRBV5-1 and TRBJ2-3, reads KAGVTQTPRYLIKTRGQQVTLSCSPISGHRSVSWYQQTPGQGLQFLFEYFSETQRNKGNFPGRFSGRQFSNSRSEMNVSTLELGDSALYLCASSLPGSDTQYFGPGTRLTVL.

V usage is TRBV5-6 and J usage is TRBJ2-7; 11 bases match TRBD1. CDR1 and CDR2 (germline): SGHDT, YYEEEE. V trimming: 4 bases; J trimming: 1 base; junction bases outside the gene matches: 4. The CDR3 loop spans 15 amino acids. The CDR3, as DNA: TGTGCCAGCAGCGCCGGGACAGGGGGTTCCTACGAGCAGTACTTC. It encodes CASSAGTGGSYEQYF.

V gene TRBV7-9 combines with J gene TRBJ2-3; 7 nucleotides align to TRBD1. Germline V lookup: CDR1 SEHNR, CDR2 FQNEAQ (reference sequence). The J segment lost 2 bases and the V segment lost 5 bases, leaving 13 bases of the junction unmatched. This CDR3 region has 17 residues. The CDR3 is CASSLGRTGETTDTQYF. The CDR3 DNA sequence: TGTGCCAGCAGCCTCGGGCGGACAGGCGAGACCACAGATACGCAGTATTTT.

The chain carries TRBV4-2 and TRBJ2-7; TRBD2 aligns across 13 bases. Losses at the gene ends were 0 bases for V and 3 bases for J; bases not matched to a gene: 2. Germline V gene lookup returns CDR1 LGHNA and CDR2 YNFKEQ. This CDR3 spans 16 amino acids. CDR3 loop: CASSQDRTSGGYEQYF. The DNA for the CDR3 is TGTGCCAGCAGCCAAGATCGGACTAGCGGGGGCTACGAGCAGTACTTC.

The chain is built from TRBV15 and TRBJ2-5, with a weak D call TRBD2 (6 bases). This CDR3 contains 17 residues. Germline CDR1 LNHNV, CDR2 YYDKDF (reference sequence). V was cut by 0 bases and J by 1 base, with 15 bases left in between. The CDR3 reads CATSRDVGTGPQETQYF. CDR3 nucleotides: TGTGCCACCAGCAGAGATGTGGGGACTGGACCCCAAGAGACCCAGTACTTC.

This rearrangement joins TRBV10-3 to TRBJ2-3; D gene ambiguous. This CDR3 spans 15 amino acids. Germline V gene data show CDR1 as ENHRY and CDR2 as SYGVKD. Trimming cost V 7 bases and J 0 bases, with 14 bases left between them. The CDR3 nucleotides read TGTGCCATCACCCCGGACGAGTCTAGCACAGATACGCAGTATTTT. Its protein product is CAITPDESSTDTQYF.

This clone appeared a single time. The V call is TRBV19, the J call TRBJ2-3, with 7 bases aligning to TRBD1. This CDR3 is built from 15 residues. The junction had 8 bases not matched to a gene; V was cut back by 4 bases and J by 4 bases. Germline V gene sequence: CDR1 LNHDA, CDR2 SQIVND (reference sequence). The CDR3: CASSTRQGSADTQYF. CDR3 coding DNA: TGTGCCAGTAGTACCAGACAGGGCAGCGCAGATACGCAGTATTTT.

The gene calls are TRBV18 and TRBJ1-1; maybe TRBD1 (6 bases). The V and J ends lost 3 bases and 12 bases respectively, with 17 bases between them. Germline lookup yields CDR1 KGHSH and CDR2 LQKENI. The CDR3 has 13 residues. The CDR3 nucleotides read TGTGCCAGCTCACCCCGCACAGGGATAAGAACTTTCTTT. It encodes CASSPRTGIRTFF.

The DNA for the CDR3 is TGTGCCAGCAGCTTAGCCCGGACGGTGGTAGAAGCTTTCTTT. Translated, it gives CASSLARTVVEAFF. The chain employs TRBV7-9 and TRBJ1-1; D not certain. Germline CDR1 reads SEHNR; CDR2 reads FQNEAQ (reference sequence). The CDR3 is 14 amino acids. The V end was cut by 0 bases, the J end by 8 bases, with 13 bases between.

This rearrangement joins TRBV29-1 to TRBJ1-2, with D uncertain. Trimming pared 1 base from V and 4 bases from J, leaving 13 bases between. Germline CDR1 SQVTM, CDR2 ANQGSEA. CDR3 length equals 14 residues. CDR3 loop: CSVEGSGRAYGYTF. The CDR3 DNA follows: TGCAGCGTTGAAGGGTCGGGTCGGGCCTATGGCTACACCTTC.

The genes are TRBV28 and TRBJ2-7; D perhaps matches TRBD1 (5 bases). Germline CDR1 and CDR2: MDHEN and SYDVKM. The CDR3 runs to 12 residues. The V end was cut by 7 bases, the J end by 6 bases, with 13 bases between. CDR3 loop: CASTLSQGEQYF. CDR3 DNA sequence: TGTGCCAGCACCCTGTCTCAGGGCGAGCAGTACTTC.

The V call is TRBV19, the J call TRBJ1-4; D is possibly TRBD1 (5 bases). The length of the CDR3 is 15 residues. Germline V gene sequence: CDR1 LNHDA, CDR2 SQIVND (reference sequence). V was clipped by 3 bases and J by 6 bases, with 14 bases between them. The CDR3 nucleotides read TGTGCCAGTAGTATCGGAGACAGCAGATATGAAAAACTGTTTTTT. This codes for CASSIGDSRYEKLFF.

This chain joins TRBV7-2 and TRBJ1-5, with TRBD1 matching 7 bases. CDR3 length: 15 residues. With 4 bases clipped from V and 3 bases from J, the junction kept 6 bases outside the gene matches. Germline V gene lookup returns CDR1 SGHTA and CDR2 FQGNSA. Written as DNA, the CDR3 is TGTGCCAGCAGCTCTTACGGGACAGACAATCAGCCCCAGCATTTT. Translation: CASSSYGTDNQPQHF.

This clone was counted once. CDR3 nucleotides: TGTGCCAGCAGCTTAAGCGGGGGGTTATCCTACGAGCAGTACTTC. Its protein product is CASSLSGGLSYEQYF. This rearrangement joins TRBV7-3 to TRBJ2-7, with TRBD2 identical over 8 bases. CDR1 and CDR2 (germline): SGHTA, FQGTGA. Germline trimming cut 1 base from V and 1 base from J; bases unmatched to any gene: 3. The CDR3 sequence is 15 residues long.

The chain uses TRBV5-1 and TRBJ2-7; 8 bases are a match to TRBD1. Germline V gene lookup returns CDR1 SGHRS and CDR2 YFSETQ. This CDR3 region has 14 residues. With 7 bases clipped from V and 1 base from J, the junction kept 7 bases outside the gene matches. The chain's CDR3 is CASVSGTGSYEQYF. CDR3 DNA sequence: TGCGCCAGCGTATCCGGGACAGGTTCCTACGAGCAGTACTTC.

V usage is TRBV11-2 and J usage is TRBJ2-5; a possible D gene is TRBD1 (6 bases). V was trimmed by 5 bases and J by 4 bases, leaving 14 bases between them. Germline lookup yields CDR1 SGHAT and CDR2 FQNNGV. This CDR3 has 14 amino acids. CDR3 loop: CASSLMQGSETQYF. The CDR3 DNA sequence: TGTGCCAGCAGCCTAATGCAGGGGTCAGAGACCCAGTACTTC.